The rows below give T cell receptor beta chains drawn from one sample of a study of blood T cell repertoires in COVID-19. TCRdb keeps only in-frame clones here, not all; method: immunoSEQ multiplex PCR. The table lists 250,000 to 350,000 clones, about 83% of them singletons. What was sequenced was PBMCs or T cells enriched from blood (not recorded which). The receptors originated from a woman aged 40 to 50 who had recovered from COVID-19. The CDR3 runs from the conserved cysteine through the conserved F or W. A D gene is named only where the DNA matches it firmly. The listing skips clone size in some rows; elsewhere it reads once, few, many or a size class.

abundance,j_gene,v_gene,d_gene,CDR3nt,CDR3aa
NA,TRBJ2-2,TRBV28,NA,TGTGCCAGCAGGCCCCCTGAGACCGGGGAGCTGTTTTTT,CASRPPETGELFF
NA,TRBJ2-1,TRBV5-1,TRBD2,TGCGCCAGCAGCGCCGGACTAGCCGGTGTCCATGAGCAGTTCTTC,CASSAGLAGVHEQFF
once,TRBJ1-5,TRBV5-1,NA,TGCGCCAGCAGGCCAACAGGGTACCCGAGCAATCAGCCCCAGCATTTT,CASRPTGYPSNQPQHF
NA,TRBJ2-3,TRBV28,TRBD2,TGTGCCTGCCGAAGCCGGGGGGAAAGCACAGATACGCAGTATTTT,CACRSRGESTDTQYF
NA,TRBJ1-5,TRBV24-1,TRBD1,TGTGCCACCAGTGATCCGGGACAGACTAGCAATCAGCCCCAGCATTTT,CATSDPGQTSNQPQHF
NA,TRBJ2-7,TRBV7-2,TRBD2,TGTGCCAGCAGCTTATATCTAGCGGGGGCCGAGGGTACTCCCGAGCAGTACTTC,CASSLYLAGAEGTPEQYF
NA,TRBJ2-1,TRBV21-1,NA,TGTGCCAGCAGCAAAAGTCGGGACGGGAGGGCCCACAATGAGCAGTTCTTC,CASSKSRDGRAHNEQFF
few,TRBJ2-3,TRBV5-1,TRBD2,TGCGCCAGCAGCCCCCTGGCCGGGAGGTCGGGAGATACGCAGTATTTT,CASSPLAGRSGDTQYF
NA,TRBJ2-3,TRBV20-1,TRBD2,TGCAGTGCTAGTTCCTCAGTAGTAGCGGGAGGGCGGGGGACAGATACGCAGTATTTT,CSASSSVVAGGRGTDTQYF
NA,TRBJ2-5,TRBV2,TRBD2,TGTGCCAGCAGGGACCGGGAGGACGGGGCCCAGTACTTC,CASRDREDGAQYF
NA,TRBJ2-3,TRBV5-5,TRBD2,TGTGCCAGCAGCTTGGTAGCGGGAGTTTCTACAGATACGCAGTATTTT,CASSLVAGVSTDTQYF
NA,TRBJ2-7,TRBV9,TRBD2,TGTGCCAGCAGCCCTCTGGGTAGCGGGAGTTACGAGCAGTACTTC,CASSPLGSGSYEQYF
NA,TRBJ1-5,TRBV5-5,NA,TGTGCCAGCAGCTCGACAGCATATAGCAATCAGCCCCAGCATTTT,CASSSTAYSNQPQHF
once,TRBJ1-4,TRBV2,NA,TGTGCCAGCAGAGCGGGCTCTGTTAATGAAAAACTGTTTTTT,CASRAGSVNEKLFF
NA,TRBJ1-2,TRBV25-1,NA,TGTGCCAGCAGTGCACTCGTTCCTAACTATGGCTACACCTTC,CASSALVPNYGYTF
NA,TRBJ1-4,TRBV4-1,NA,TGCGCCAGCAGCCAAGATGCCTCTTGGAGGGGTGAAAAACTGTTTTTT,CASSQDASWRGEKLFF
once,TRBJ1-2,TRBV11-2,TRBD1,TGTGCCAGCAGACTAACCCAGGGGGGCTCTGGCTACACCTTC,CASRLTQGGSGYTF
many,TRBJ2-2,TRBV5-1,TRBD2,TGCGCCAGCAGCTTGAGGACTAGCGGGAGGCTGTCGAACACCGGGGAGCTGTTTTTT,CASSLRTSGRLSNTGELFF
NA,TRBJ2-1,TRBV7-9,NA,TGTGCCAGCAGCCCAGCGATCTACAATGAGCAGTTCTTC,CASSPAIYNEQFF
NA,TRBJ1-1,TRBV12-3/TRBV12-4,TRBD1,TGTGCCAGCCAGGGACAGTTGGGGACTGAAGCTTTCTTT,CASQGQLGTEAFF
few,TRBJ2-7,TRBV6-1,NA,TGTGCCAGCAGTGAAGGGTCCCCCCCTACCTACGAGCAGTACTTC,CASSEGSPPTYEQYF
NA,TRBJ2-5,TRBV5-5,NA,TGTGCCAGCAGCTCCTGGGTGGGACAAGTGGGAGAGACCCAGTACTTC,CASSSWVGQVGETQYF
NA,TRBJ2-7,TRBV19,NA,TGTGCCAGTAGTCCGAACACGAACGAGCAGTACTTC,CASSPNTNEQYF
NA,TRBJ2-2,TRBV4-3,NA,TGCGCCAGCAGCCAAGACCACAGGAACACCGGGGAGCTGTTTTTT,CASSQDHRNTGELFF
NA,TRBJ1-5,TRBV28,NA,TGTGCCACCCTCCCGGGACACATAGTCTATATGAGCAATCAGCCCCAGCATTTT,CATLPGHIVYMSNQPQHF
NA,TRBJ2-5,TRBV11-2,NA,TGTGCCAGCAGCTTAGCGGGAGTAGGAGAGACCCAGTACTTC,CASSLAGVGETQYF
once,TRBJ2-1,TRBV7-2,TRBD1,TGTGCCAGCAGCCAAAGGACAGGGGGCTACAATGAGCAGTTCTTC,CASSQRTGGYNEQFF
NA,TRBJ1-1,TRBV3-1/TRBV3-2,NA,TGTGCCAGCAGTCCCGGGACACACATGAACACTGAAGCTTTCTTT,CASSPGTHMNTEAFF
once,TRBJ2-7,TRBV5-1,TRBD2,TGCGCCAGCAGCTTGGAGGCGGGAGCGGGGGTCTACGAGCAGTACTTC,CASSLEAGAGVYEQYF
few,TRBJ1-5,TRBV5-1,TRBD1,TGCGCCAGCAGCGGCGGGACAGGGAATCAGCCCCAGCATTTT,CASSGGTGNQPQHF
NA,TRBJ1-1,TRBV29-1,NA,TGCAGCGTTGAAGACGGTATGAACACTGAAGCTTTCTTT,CSVEDGMNTEAFF
NA,TRBJ2-1,TRBV19,TRBD2,TGTGCCAGTAGGCTCTCTATAGGACTAGCGGGAACCAATGAGCAGTTCTTC,CASRLSIGLAGTNEQFF
NA,TRBJ2-7,TRBV28,NA,TGTGCCAGCACTACGACAGTGTACGAGCAGTACTTC,CASTTTVYEQYF
NA,TRBJ2-7,TRBV7-8,NA,TGTGCCAGCAGCCCCTATTTGGGGGCGCCCTACGAGCAGTACTTC,CASSPYLGAPYEQYF
NA,TRBJ2-3,TRBV24-1,NA,TGTGCCACCAGTGATTTCGGACAGGATACGCAGTATTTT,CATSDFGQDTQYF
once,TRBJ2-7,TRBV19,TRBD1,TGTGCCAGTAGTATAGGTCAGGGGGCCTACGAGCAGTACTTC,CASSIGQGAYEQYF
NA,TRBJ1-5,TRBV18,NA,TGTGCCAGCTCACCACAGGGGCGGAGCCCCAATCAGCCCCAGCATTTT,CASSPQGRSPNQPQHF
NA,TRBJ2-5,TRBV9,NA,TGTGCCAGCAGCAGTGCCGCCGGAGGAGGGTTAGAGACCCAGTACTTC,CASSSAAGGGLETQYF
NA,TRBJ2-3,TRBV15,NA,TGTGCCACCAGCAGAGACAGGGACTCGGATACGCAGTATTTT,CATSRDRDSDTQYF
once,TRBJ1-2,TRBV6-2/TRBV6-3,TRBD1,TGTGCCAGCAGTCAAAGACAGGGACGGGGCTATGGCTACACCTTC,CASSQRQGRGYGYTF